What follows describes a single TCR beta chain. This clone was seen many times. The antigen it binds to is not known. No much larger clone is present one base from it, and per-base qualities are unavailable. Preparation of the library involved PCR. TCRdb names Illumina HiSeq 4000 as the instrument used. The TCR beta-chain CDR3 region of each patient was profiled by high-throughput sequencing. On the study's bioinformatics: A classifier to discriminate distant-metastatic papillary thyroid cancer patients was built from CDR3 differences across clinicopathological groups. The Shannon index was used to measure repertoire diversity, and the Morisita-Horn index was used to measure how similar tumor and blood repertoires were. The public reads were run again by TCRdb, first through fastp at Q25 and then through MiXCR, and only productive beta chains were kept. These V and J calls originate from TCRdb's pipeline instead of the authors' own analysis. The sample table lists about 45,000 clones, approximately 4.1% of them with a count of one. 8% to 10% of the sample goes to the ten largest clones.

This sample is part of a study of metastatic and nonmetastatic thyroid tumors (dated by TCRdb to between 2020 and 2021). Study-wide context: Repertoires from peripheral blood and from tumor or nodule tissue samples of malignant and benign thyroid patients were compared. Overall study results and their limits: In both blood and tumor samples, malignant tumors were reported to have significantly higher TCR beta diversity than benign nodules.

The germline V end is reduced by 4 bases and the J end by 7 bases; junction bases left unmatched: 12. CDR1 and CDR2, per the germline V gene (reference sequence), are DFQATT and SNEGSKA. Including cysteine and phenylalanine, the CDR3 has 15 amino acids. Solely the CDR3 DNA is kept, with 45 bases framed from the first base. None of the patients had been given any treatment before thyroid surgery. Using T-cell receptor beta sequencing, the study looked back at clinical samples from patients collected from about 2011 to 2019. The sequence links TRBV20-1 to TRBJ2-7, with TRBD2 matching 11 junction bases. This sequence originates from a female donor with papillary thyroid cancer or a benign thyroid nodule (not recorded which). Some clones in this sample may be carry-over from other donors' samples. The specimen sequenced was blood. The bases read TGCAGTGCTACTGTAGCGGGAGGGCCTAAGGGTGAGCAGTACTTC. The encoded protein is CSATVAGGPKGEQYF.